The source of this T cell receptor (beta chain) is a study of cytomegalovirus exposure and HLA in healthy donors (TCRdb year 2017). Background for the entire study: An earlier analysis of some 550 of the donors reported about 250 Gb of sequence data and roughly 110 million unique TCR beta sequences from about 179 million T cells. Approximately 300 gigabases of sequencing data and roughly 81 million unique TCR sequences made up an early release that covered some 640 HLA-typed donors. Among the roughly 370 genotyped donors, roughly 80% belonged to the genetic ancestry cluster associated with self-reported Caucasian donors. The study aimed to test whether cataloging public T cell receptors could reveal signatures of past pathogen exposure. The study used immunosequencing to profile the T cell repertoires of more than 650 subjects and linked those repertoires to cytomegalovirus serostatus. In addition to the first cohort of hundreds of subjects, a separate validation cohort of under 150 different subjects was used. The study combined high-throughput TCR immunosequencing, statistical association of individual TCRs with disease status, and machine learning to predict cytomegalovirus infection status. To study patterns of TCR occurrence, a later analysis re-analyzed previously published TCR beta repertoires from around 670 donors and added high-resolution HLA genotyping. In the later analysis, no new phenotypic data were used to find candidate immune exposures; instead, reliance was placed on TCR beta sequences and their occurrence across donors. An earlier analysis of approximately 500 of the donors applied high-throughput TCR beta sequencing to assess whether each TCR beta V gene segment acted as functional or pseudogenic. Donor age, sex, ethnicity and CMV serostatus were compiled alongside the repertoire data. A later genetic analysis took genome-wide SNP genotypes for about three fifths of the 666 donors and used that subset as a discovery cohort. All discovery cohort repertoires had been generated on a single sequencing platform. HLA typing covered class I and class II loci at four-digit resolution. Typing coverage differed by locus: A, B, C, DRB1 and DQB1 were typed in roughly 620-630 donors, DQA1 in roughly 500, DPA1 in 600 to 610, and DPB1 in just under 490. Roughly 5 DR-DQ haplotypes were handled as single units for association and clustering, since linkage in the cohort was strong. On average, roughly 250,000 unique TCR beta nucleotide sequences were sequenced per donor among several hundred genotyped donors of the cohort, with approximately 18% of those sequences being non-productive.

Receptor amplification or capture employed the immunoSEQ multiplex PCR assay. For the multiplex PCR, a mixture combining 60 forward primers for TCR Vbeta segments and 13 reverse primers for TCR Jbeta segments was used. The CDR3 region of rearranged TCR beta genes was amplified from genomic DNA with a multiplex PCR assay. The amplified TCR beta libraries were sequenced on the Illumina HiSeq System as 87-base-pair reads. Per the original workflow: A later analysis counted 65 million to 90 million unique TCR beta chains across the 690 or so repertoires, and 9 million to 14 million of these chains were shared by at least two donors. To remove PCR and sequencing errors, raw reads were error-corrected and collapsed into unique sequences using a nearest-neighbor algorithm that merged closely related sequences. Alignment of CDR3 sequences to IMGT reference sequences was used to assign V, D and J gene segments. For a sequence to be retained, a match of at least six nucleotides to both a V gene segment and a J gene segment was required. A rearrangement counted as productive if the CDR3 had no stop codons and remained in frame with V and J, and every other rearrangement counted as non-productive. Following IMGT convention, CDR3 was defined as the stretch from the second conserved V-encoded cysteine up to the conserved J-encoded phenylalanine. In an earlier analysis of 587 of the donors, sequences lacking an unambiguous match to a single V gene segment were excluded. In an earlier analysis of about 590 of the donors, a V segment was called functional when productive rearrangements were above 56.7%, and segregating when the standard deviation between donors exceeded 5%. A statistical classification framework was built to diagnose cytomegalovirus status from the catalog of TCR beta chain sequences. In a later analysis, V and J genes were assigned by comparing TCR nucleotide sequences against IMGT/GENE-DB human TR gene sequences. In a later analysis, CDR3 sequences and most-parsimonious VDJ recombination scenarios were assigned using the TCRdist pipeline. In a later analysis, every TCR beta chain was defined by the combination of its CDR3 amino acid sequence and its V-gene family, and reads without a unique V-gene family were dropped. In a later analysis, fewer than 650 highly shared, low-generation-probability nucleotide sequences were removed to address suspected cross-contamination and a sequencing artifact. In a later analysis, a clonal expansion index was calculated for each public chain from normalized within-repertoire ranks of inferred template counts. Generation probabilities in a later analysis came from a VDJ recombination model fitted to out-of-frame rearrangements, and those results were checked against IGoR. A later analysis scored TCR-TCR, TCR-HLA and TCR-CMV co-occurrence with hypergeometric tests, applying a repertoire-size bias correction to TCR pairs. To estimate false discovery rates, a later analysis permuted the HLA or CMV assignments 20 times. A later analysis grouped co-occurring TCRs with DBSCAN, adding TCRdist sequence similarity when clustering within HLA-allele-positive subsets. For co-occurrence clustering, repertoires with fewer than 30,000 or more than 120,000 public chains were excluded, along with roughly five repertoires with anomalous nucleotide sharing. This immuneACCESS table, as held by TCRdb, lists in-frame sequences with V and J called but not all clones. Of the missing ones, under half trace to an unresolved V gene in checked studies; the others have no known cause. D and trimming were read from the DNA, whereas the V and J calls and clone size are those reported in that table. This sample holds roughly 150,000 clones; almost 80% were observed only once. Under 1.5% of the sample is held by the ten biggest clonotypes.

This clone was counted a few times. There is no known antigen for this receptor. Base qualities are not provided; no much larger clone lies one nucleotide away. What the research found in general, with its limitations: Correlated functional status among segregating V segments might be attributable to linkage disequilibrium, but an unknown experimental factor could not be ruled out. A total of roughly 160 TCR beta chains were listed by the study as associated with cytomegalovirus. Compared with the roughly 720-donor mean, donors in an Asian-associated ancestry cluster had fewer N-insertions in productive TCRs, according to a later genetic analysis. Presence/absence analyses assumed roughly uniform sequencing depth across donors, an assumption that may not hold. The 87-base-pair reads could not distinguish some IMGT-functional V segments, including TRBV6-2 and TRBV6-3, so those segments were excluded. It was suggested by the authors that the approach could potentially be generalized to other disease states and immunological phenotypes. This cohort had only TCR beta chains sequenced, and the lack of alpha or paired-chain data limited which features could be detected. A later analysis reported that several top co-occurrence clusters appeared linked to parvovirus B19, influenza, CMV and Epstein-Barr virus. V-gene and J-gene trimming of TCR beta chains was associated with a missense DCLRE1C variant in a later genetic analysis, and the association was replicated in an independent cohort. According to a later analysis, TCR association rates differed among HLA loci, with DRB1 alleles showing the most associated TCRs and HLA-C alleles showing the fewest. In vitro tests confirmed that a few of the cytomegalovirus-associated TCR beta chains recognize cytomegalovirus antigens. In a later analysis, HLA-associated TCR beta chains were found to be more clonally expanded and to have lower generation probabilities than equally common non-associated chains. A further reported finding was that TCR beta sequences accurately predicted the HLA-A and HLA-B alleles for most subjects in the first cohort. While some public TCRs were present in many individuals, most TCR sequences turned up only very rarely across donors. Because counts were too low, seventeen rarely observed V segments, including chromosome 9 orphons, were excluded from the earlier analysis of 587 of the donors. In an earlier analysis of about 540 of the donors, most TCR beta V segments were observed in productive rearrangements about 90% or about 30% of the time, broadly matching IMGT annotations. A cluster of highly shared sequence variants was judged likely to represent a technical artifact of the sequencing pipeline. Assigning TCR associations to individual alleles was difficult when HLA alleles, especially DR and DQ, strongly co-occurred. Because HLA typing was unavailable for some donors at each locus, only the typed subset was used in association tests. A later analysis found that most CMV-associated TCR beta chains appeared HLA-restricted, with HLA associations seemingly driven largely by CMV exposure. Cytomegalovirus status was reported to be diagnosed by the classifier with high specificity and sensitivity in both the original and validation cohorts. In a later analysis, about 17,000 TCR beta sequences were associated with specific HLA alleles at a false discovery rate of 0.05. Immune exposure information for the cohort was limited to CMV serostatus.

CDR1 LNHDA and CDR2 SQIVND are derived from the germline V gene (reference sequence). Cut back by 4 bases and 0 bases, the V and J ends lie 9 bases apart. The CDR3 numbers 15 residues from cysteine through phenylalanine. This entry keeps only the CDR3 DNA: 45 bases, framed from base 1. The cohort comprised some 730 healthy bone marrow donors. At the time of sampling, every cohort member was nominally healthy, though immune exposures that went unrecorded were likely present. The donor was CMV seronegative and belonged to the group of roughly 330 seronegative cohort members. Every donor gave a peripheral blood sample, and the peripheral blood mononuclear cells from that sample were used for TCR beta sequencing. The Qiagen DNeasy Blood Extraction Kit was used to extract genomic DNA from the blood cell samples.

The TCR sequence derives from a man aged 30 to 39 in good health and CMV-seronegative. The sample consisted of PBMCs. The chain couples TRBV19 to TRBJ2-2, with no confident D gene call. The nucleotide sequence is TGTGCCAGTAGTACGACACCCGCGAACACCGGGGAGCTGTTTTTT. Translated, this is CASSTTPANTGELFF.